This TCR beta chain was recorded in a study of early T cells in non-severe SARS-CoV-2 infection. About the study: RNA in bulk from unsorted whole blood was sequenced, and chains were unpaired. Study-level results: Clonotype matching in VDJdb favored anti-spike CD8 responses and did not capture private and CD4 specificities.

The library protocol tagged individual cDNA molecules with unique molecular identifiers. TCRdb re-analysed the 5' RACE reads in MiXCR, keeping a single row per CDR3 protein. The sample yields under 70,000 distinct CDR3 sequences, about 15% seen once. V gave up 6 bases and J gave up 0 bases, with 14 bases separating them. The CDR3 spans 15 residues. This clonotype occurred a few times. What it binds is not known. The chain links TRBV12-3 or TRBV12-4 to TRBJ1-1; D is perhaps TRBD1 (5 bases). Here the sequenced sample was whole blood, taken at baseline. This receptor was identified in an adult who was a healthcare worker with PCR-confirmed SARS-CoV-2 infection or an uninfected control (not recorded which). The CDR3 here is CASSQVGGMNTEAFF. DNA of the CDR3: TGTGCCAGCAGCCAAGTGGGGGGGATGAACACTGAAGCTTTCTTT.